This T cell receptor beta chain was identified in a study of T-cell reconstitution after alpha-beta-depleted transplantation in children. Library preparation (for TCRbeta) was performed with unique molecular identifiers. MiXCR, run by TCRdb on the PCR reads, gives a single entry per CDR3 protein. The table records 230,000 or so distinct CDR3 sequences, 9.5% to 15% of them present only once. This clonotype was recorded many times. The junction had 3 bases not matched to a gene; V was cut back by 3 bases and J by 7 bases. The CDR3 is made up of 12 amino acids. CDR1 is SQVTM, CDR2 ANQGSEA, per germline. Sequencing used PBMCs from the stem cell graft donor, obtained from the stem cell graft. The rearrangement links TRBV29-1 to TRBJ2-1, with TRBD1 matching 7 bases. The sequence derives from a human donor who donated a stem cell graft to a child with acute lymphoblastic leukemia. The CDR3 DNA reads TGCAGCGTTGAGGGCAGGGGGAATGAGCAGTTCTTC. Protein product: CSVEGRGNEQFF.